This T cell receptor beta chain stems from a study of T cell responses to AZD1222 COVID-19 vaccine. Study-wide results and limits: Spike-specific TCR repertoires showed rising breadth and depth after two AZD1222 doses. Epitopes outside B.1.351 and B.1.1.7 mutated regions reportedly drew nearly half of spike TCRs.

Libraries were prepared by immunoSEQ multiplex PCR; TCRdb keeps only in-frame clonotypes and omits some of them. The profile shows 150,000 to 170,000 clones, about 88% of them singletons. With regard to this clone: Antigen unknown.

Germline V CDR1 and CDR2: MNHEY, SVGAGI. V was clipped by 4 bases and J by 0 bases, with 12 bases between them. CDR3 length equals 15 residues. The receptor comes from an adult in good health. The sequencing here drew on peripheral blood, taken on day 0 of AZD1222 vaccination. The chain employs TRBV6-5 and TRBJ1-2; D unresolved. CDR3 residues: CASSSGRVANYGYTF. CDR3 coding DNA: TGTGCCAGCAGTTCTGGACGGGTAGCTAACTATGGCTACACCTTC.